This entry is about one T cell receptor (beta chain). Its target is not known. The investigators amplified TCR beta CDR3 regions from RNA transcripts. With the HTBI primer set, the TCR CDR3 went through a first round of RT-PCR. One entry per CDR3 protein, called by TCRdb with MiXCR from the multiplex PCR reads. The data hold a few hundred thousand distinct CDR3 sequences, with roughly 46% observed a single time. These data belong to a study of T cells in Graves' hyperthyroidism and ophthalmopathy. Study-level results: In blood, most of the thyroid clonotypes expanded above 0.001 were also present. Before onset, ophthalmopathy was predicted by the model a median approximately 6.5 months earlier. Ophthalmopathy could be told apart from stable hyperthyroidism with a 13 V-J model.

Sequences were obtained from peripheral blood or thyroid tissue (not recorded which). The sequence came from a woman aged 18-35 years with Graves' hyperthyroidism.

As DNA, the CDR3 is TGTGCCAGCAGCTCTACCACAGGGTGGAGCAATCAGCCCCAGCATTTT. Protein: CASSSTTGWSNQPQHF. V and J are TRBV7-9 and TRBJ1-5; possible D gene TRBD1, 6 bases. Trimming cost V 4 bases and J 1 base, with 14 bases left between them. The CDR3 length is 16 residues. Germline loops: CDR1 SEHNR, CDR2 FQNEAQ (reference sequence).